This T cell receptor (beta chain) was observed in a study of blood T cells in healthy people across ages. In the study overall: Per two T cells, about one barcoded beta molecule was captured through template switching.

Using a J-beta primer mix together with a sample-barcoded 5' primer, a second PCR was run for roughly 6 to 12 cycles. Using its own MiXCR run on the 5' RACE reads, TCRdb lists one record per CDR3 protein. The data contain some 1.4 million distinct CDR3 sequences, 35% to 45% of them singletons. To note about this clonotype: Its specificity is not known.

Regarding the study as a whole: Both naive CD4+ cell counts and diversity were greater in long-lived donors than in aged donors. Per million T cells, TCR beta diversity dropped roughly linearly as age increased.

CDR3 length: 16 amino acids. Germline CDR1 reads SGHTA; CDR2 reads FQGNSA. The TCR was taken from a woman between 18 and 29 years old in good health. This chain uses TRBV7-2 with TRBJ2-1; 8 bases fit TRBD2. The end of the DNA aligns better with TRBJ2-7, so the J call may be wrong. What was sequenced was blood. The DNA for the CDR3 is TGTGCCAGCAGCTTAGCGGGACTAGGGCCGCGGAATGAGCAGTACTTC. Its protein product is CASSLAGLGPRNEQYF.